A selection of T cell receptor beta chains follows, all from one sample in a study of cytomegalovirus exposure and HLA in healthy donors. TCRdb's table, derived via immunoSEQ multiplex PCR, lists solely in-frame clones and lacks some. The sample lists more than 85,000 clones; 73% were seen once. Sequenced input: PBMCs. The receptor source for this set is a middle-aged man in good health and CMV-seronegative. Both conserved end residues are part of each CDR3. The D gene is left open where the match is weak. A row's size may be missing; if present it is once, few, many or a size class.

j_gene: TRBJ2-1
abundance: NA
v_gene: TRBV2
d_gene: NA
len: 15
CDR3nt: TGTGCCAGCAGTGAAGAGGGGATTAGCGGAGTAGAGCAGTTCTTC
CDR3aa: CASSEEGISGVEQFF

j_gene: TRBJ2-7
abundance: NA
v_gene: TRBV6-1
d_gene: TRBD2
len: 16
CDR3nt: TGTGCCAGCAGTGCTAGCGGGGGGAGGAGCTCCTACGAGCAGTACTTC
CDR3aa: CASSASGGRSSYEQYF

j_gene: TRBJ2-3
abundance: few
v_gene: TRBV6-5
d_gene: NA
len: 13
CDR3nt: TGTGCCAGCAGCCAGTCATTTATGGATACGCAGTATTTT
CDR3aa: CASSQSFMDTQYF

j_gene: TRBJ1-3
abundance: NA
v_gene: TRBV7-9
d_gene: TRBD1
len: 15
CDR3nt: TGTGCCAGCAGCTCCTCGACAGGGGCCGGAAACACCATATATTTT
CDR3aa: CASSSSTGAGNTIYF

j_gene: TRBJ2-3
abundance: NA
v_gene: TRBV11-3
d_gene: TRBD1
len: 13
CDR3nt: TGTGCCAGCAGCCGACAGGGGACAGATACGCAGTATTTT
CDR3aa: CASSRQGTDTQYF

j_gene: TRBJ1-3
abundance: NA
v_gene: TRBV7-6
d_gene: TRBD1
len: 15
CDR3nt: TGTGCCAGCAGCTTAGGGACAGGGGACACCTCCACCATATATTTT
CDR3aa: CASSLGTGDTSTIYF

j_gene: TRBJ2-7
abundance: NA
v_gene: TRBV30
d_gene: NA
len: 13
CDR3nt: TGTGCCTGGAGTATGGGTATCAGGTACGAGCAGTACTTC
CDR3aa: CAWSMGIRYEQYF

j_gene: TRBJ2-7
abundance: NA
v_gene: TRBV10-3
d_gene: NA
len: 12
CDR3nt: TGTGCCACCCTGGGCGGGGCCCACGAGCAGTACTTC
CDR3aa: CATLGGAHEQYF

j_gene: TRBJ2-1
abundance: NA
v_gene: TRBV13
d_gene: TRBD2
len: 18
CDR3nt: TGTGCCAGCAGCCCTCAGGGGCTAGCGGGGGGGCCCAGCAATGAGCAGTTCTTC
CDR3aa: CASSPQGLAGGPSNEQFF

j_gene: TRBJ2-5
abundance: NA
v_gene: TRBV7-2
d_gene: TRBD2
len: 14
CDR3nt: TGTGCCAGCAGCTCGCCCGGGAGGGTAGAGACCCAGTACTTC
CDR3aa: CASSSPGRVETQYF

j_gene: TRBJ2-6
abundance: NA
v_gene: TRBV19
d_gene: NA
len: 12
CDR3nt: TGTGCCAGTACCTACGGGGCCAACGTCCTGACTTTC
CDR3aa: CASTYGANVLTF

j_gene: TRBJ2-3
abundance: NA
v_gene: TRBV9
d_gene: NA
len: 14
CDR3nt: TGTGCCAGCAGCGTGCGGACTAGCACAGATACGCAGTATTTT
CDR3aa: CASSVRTSTDTQYF

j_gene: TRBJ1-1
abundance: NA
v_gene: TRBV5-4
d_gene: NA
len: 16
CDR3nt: TGTGCCAGCAGCTCCCCCGACCGGGGTCTGAACACTGAAGCTTTCTTT
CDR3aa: CASSSPDRGLNTEAFF

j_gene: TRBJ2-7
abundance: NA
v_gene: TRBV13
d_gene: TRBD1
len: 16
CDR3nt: TGTGCCAGCAGCATACGGACAGGGGGCGGGGAGAACGAGCAGTACTTC
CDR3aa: CASSIRTGGGENEQYF

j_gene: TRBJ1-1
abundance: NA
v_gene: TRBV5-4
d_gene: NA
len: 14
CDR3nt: TGTGCCAGCGGTTCCCAGGGGTTTGGCACTGAAGCTTTCTTT
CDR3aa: CASGSQGFGTEAFF

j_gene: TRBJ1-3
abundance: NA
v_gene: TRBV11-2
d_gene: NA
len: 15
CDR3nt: TGTGCCAGCAGCTTAGAATCAGGGCGAGGAAACACCATATATTTT
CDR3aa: CASSLESGRGNTIYF

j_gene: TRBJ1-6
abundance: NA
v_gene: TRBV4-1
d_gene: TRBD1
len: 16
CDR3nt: TGCGCCAGCAGCCCTGGAGGCGGGACAGGGTATTCACCCCTCCACTTT
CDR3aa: CASSPGGGTGYSPLHF

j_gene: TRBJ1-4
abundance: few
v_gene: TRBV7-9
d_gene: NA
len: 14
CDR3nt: TGTGCCAGCAGCCCGACAGGAGAGAATGAAAAACTGTTTTTT
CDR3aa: CASSPTGENEKLFF

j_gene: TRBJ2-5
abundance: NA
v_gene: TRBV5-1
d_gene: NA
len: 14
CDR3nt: TGCGCCAGCAGCTTGGCAGGGGTCCAAGAGACCCAGTACTTC
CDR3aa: CASSLAGVQETQYF

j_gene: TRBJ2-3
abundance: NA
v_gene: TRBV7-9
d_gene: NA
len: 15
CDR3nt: TGTGCCAGCAGCCCGGACGGGAGTTACACAGATACGCAGTATTTT
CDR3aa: CASSPDGSYTDTQYF

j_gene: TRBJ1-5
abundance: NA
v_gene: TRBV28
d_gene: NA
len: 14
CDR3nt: TGTGCCAGCACGCTGACAGTCAGCAATCAGCCCCAGCATTTT
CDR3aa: CASTLTVSNQPQHF

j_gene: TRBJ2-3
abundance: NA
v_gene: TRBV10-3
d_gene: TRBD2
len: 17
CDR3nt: TGTGCCATCAGTGACCCGCCTTTTCTAGCGGGGGTAAATACGCAGTATTTT
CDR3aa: CAISDPPFLAGVNTQYF

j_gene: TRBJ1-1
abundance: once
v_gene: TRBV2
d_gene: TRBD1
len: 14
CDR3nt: TGTGCCAGCCCCATACAGGGGGCGAACACTGAAGCTTTCTTT
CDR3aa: CASPIQGANTEAFF

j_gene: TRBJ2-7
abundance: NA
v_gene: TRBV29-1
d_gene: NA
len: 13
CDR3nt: TGCAGCGTTGAAAAGGGGAACTCCTACGAGCAGTACTTC
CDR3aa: CSVEKGNSYEQYF

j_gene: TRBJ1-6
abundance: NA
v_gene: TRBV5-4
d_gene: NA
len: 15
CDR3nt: TGTGCCAGCAGCTTGCCCCTTGGCAGTAATTCACCCCTCCACTTT
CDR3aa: CASSLPLGSNSPLHF

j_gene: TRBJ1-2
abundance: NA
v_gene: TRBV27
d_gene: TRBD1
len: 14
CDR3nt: TGTGCCAGCAGTTGGGCAGGGGGTAGGTATGGCTACACCTTC
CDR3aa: CASSWAGGRYGYTF

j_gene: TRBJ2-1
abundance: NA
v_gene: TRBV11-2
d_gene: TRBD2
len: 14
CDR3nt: TGTGCCAGCAGCCTAGCGGGGGGGCTCAATGAGCAGTTCTTC
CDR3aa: CASSLAGGLNEQFF

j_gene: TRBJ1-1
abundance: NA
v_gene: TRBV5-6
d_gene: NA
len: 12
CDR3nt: TGTGCCAGCAGCTTTACAGGGACTGAAGCTTTCTTT
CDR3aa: CASSFTGTEAFF

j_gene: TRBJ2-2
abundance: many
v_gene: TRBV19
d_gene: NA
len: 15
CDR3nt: TGTGCCAGCCGAGGAGGGGGCGTAATAGGCGGGGAGCTGTTTTTT
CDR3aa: CASRGGGVIGGELFF

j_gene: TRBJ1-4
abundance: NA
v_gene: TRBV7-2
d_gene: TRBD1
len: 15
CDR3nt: TGTGCCAGCAGCCCCACGGGGACAGAGGTCGAGGAACTGTTTTTT
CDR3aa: CASSPTGTEVEELFF

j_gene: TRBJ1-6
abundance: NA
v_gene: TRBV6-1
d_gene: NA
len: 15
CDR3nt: TGTGCCAGCAGCCTCGACAGCACCAACGCATCACCCCTCCACTTT
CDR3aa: CASSLDSTNASPLHF

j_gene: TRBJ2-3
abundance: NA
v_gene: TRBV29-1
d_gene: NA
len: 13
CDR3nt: TGCAGCGTTCACGACCCCGACAGAGATACGCAGTATTTT
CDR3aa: CSVHDPDRDTQYF

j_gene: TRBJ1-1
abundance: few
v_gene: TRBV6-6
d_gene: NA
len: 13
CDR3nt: TGTGCCAGCAGAATTCAGGGGAACACTGAAGCTTTCTTT
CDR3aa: CASRIQGNTEAFF

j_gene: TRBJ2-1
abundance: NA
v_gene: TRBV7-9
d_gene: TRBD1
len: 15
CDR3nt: TGTGCCAGCTCCGGCACAGGGGCGCCTCGCAATGAGCAGTTCTTC
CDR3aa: CASSGTGAPRNEQFF

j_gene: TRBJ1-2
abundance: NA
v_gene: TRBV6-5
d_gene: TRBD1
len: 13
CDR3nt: TGTGCCAGCAGTTACGGACAGGATTATGGCTACACCTTC
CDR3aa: CASSYGQDYGYTF

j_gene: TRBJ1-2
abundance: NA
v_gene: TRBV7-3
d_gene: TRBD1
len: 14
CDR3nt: TGTGCCAGCAGCCCGGGACAGGGTGGCTATGGCTACACCTTC
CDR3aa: CASSPGQGGYGYTF

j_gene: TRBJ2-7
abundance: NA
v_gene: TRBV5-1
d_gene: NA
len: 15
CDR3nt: TGCGCCAGCAGCTTGGCGCGGGCGGCCTCCTACGAGCAGTACTTC
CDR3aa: CASSLARAASYEQYF

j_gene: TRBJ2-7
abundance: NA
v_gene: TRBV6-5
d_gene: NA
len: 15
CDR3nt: TGTGCCAGCAGCCCCCGGGGGAGCGGCACCTACGAGCAGTACTTC
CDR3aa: CASSPRGSGTYEQYF

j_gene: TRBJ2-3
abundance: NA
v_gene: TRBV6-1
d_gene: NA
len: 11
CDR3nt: TGTGCCAGCAGTTCTTCAGATACGCAGTATTTT
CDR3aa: CASSSSDTQYF

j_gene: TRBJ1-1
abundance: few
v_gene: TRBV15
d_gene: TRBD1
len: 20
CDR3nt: TGTGCCACCAGCAGAGACCCCTCTACGACAGGGGCCAGGGGGAACACTGAAGCTTTCTTT
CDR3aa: CATSRDPSTTGARGNTEAFF

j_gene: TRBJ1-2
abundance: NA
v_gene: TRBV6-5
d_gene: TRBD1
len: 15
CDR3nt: TGTGCCAGCAGTGCCACCTTTACAGGGGGTCGTGGCTACACCTTC
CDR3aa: CASSATFTGGRGYTF

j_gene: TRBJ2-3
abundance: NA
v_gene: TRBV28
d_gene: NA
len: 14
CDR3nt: TGTGCCAGCAGTTTAGGGCAGGGCGCAGATACGCAGTATTTT
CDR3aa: CASSLGQGADTQYF

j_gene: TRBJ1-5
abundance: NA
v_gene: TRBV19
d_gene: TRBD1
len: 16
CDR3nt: TGTGCCAGTAGTTCGACAGGGGGCTTTGGTAATCAGCCCCAGCATTTT
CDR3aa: CASSSTGGFGNQPQHF

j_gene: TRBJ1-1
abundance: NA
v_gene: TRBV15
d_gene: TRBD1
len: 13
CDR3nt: TGTGCCACCAGCAGAACAGGGGGCACTGAAGCTTTCTTT
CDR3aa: CATSRTGGTEAFF

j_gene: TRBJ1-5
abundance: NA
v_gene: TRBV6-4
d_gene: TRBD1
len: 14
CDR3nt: TGTGCCAGCAGTGAGGGCACAGGGGGTCAGCCCCAGCATTTT
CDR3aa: CASSEGTGGQPQHF

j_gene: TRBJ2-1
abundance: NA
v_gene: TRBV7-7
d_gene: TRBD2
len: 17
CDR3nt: TGTGCTAGCAGCTTAGAGGGCCGACTAGCGGACTACAATGAGCAGTTCTTC
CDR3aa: CASSLEGRLADYNEQFF

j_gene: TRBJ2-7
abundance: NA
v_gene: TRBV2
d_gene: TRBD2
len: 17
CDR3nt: TGTGCCAGTTCAAGGGTAGCGGCGGGGGGGGCAAACTACGAGCAGTACTTC
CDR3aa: CASSRVAAGGANYEQYF

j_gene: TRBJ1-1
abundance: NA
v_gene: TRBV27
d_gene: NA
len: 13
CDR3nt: TGTGCCAGCAGTCTCGGACAGCTCACTGAAGCTTTCTTT
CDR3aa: CASSLGQLTEAFF

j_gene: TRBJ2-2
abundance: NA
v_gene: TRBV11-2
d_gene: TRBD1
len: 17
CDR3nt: TGTGCCAGCAGCTTAGTTCTGGGACAGGGTCGAGCCGGGGAGCTGTTTTTT
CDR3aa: CASSLVLGQGRAGELFF

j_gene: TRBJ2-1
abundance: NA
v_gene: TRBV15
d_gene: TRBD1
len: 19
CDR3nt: TGTGCCACCAGCAGAGAGATCGAAGTTGGGGACAGGGGATACAATGAGCAGTTCTTC
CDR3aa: CATSREIEVGDRGYNEQFF